A selection of T cell receptor beta chains follows, all from one sample in a study of early T cells in non-severe SARS-CoV-2 infection. MiXCR was run by TCRdb on the 5' RACE reads, yielding one entry per CDR3 protein. This table has around 60,000 distinct CDR3 sequences, about 13% appearing once. Sequenced sample: whole blood. All receptors derive from an adult who was a healthcare worker with PCR-confirmed SARS-CoV-2 infection or an uninfected control (not recorded which). The conserved cysteine and the conserved F or W are not part of the CDR3 here. A D gene is named only where the DNA matches it firmly. Clone size is given for some rows only: seen once, a few or many times, or a class if the clone is expanded.

d_gene | v_gene | abundance | CDR3aa
NA | TRBV7-6 | medium-sized | ASSLAGVNTEAF
NA | TRBV28 | many | ASSLPGGTEAF
NA | TRBV5-1 | NA | ASSLGPRGEGEQY
NA | TRBV7-8 | NA | ASSLGPTYNEQF
NA | TRBV18 | NA | ASSPGSGQETQY
TRBD1 | TRBV5-1 | few | ASSFGQGAEAF
TRBD1 | TRBV5-1 | many | ASSSSGTGATEQY
TRBD2 | TRBV7-2 | NA | ASSRVPTSGGSTDTQY
TRBD2 | TRBV2 | NA | ASSDGLAGATDTQY
NA | TRBV11-1 | few | ASSLIRYNEQF
NA | TRBV11-3 | many | ASSFQQGGYEQY
TRBD1 | TRBV12-3/TRBV12-4 | many | ASSLGQGYGYT
NA | TRBV7-3 | NA | ASSFQPGTEAF
NA | TRBV7-2 | many | ASSLGPAGLNTEAF
TRBD1 | TRBV29-1 | NA | SVHRDSRLNTEAF
NA | TRBV19 | NA | ASGRAAYRGYT
NA | TRBV4-1 | few | ASRTLAEHQETQY
NA | TRBV24-1 | many | ATSDGWGHNYGYT
NA | TRBV7-8 | many | ASSTGDSQETQY
NA | TRBV7-6 | many | ASSLAGGPGGELF
NA | TRBV7-6 | many | ASSLEVDRINSPLH
TRBD1 | TRBV28 | NA | ASSPRRTGGTEAF
TRBD2 | TRBV5-4 | NA | ASSFVSGRANEQF
TRBD1 | TRBV5-1 | many | ASSLRKTGESPLH